Listed here are 26 T cell receptor beta chains from one sample, sequenced in a study of blood T cell repertoires in COVID-19. The method was immunoSEQ multiplex PCR; TCRdb's version includes in-frame clones alone and lacks a portion of them. The table shows tens of thousands of clones, with around 87% occurring only once. The material sequenced was peripheral blood. These receptor sequences come from a human donor with active COVID-19. The donor label of this sample is uncertain.

The chain has TRBV19 and TRBJ2-1, with 7 bases aligning to TRBD2. The CDR3 is made up of 15 amino acids. Germline loops: CDR1 LNHDA, CDR2 SQIVND (reference sequence). Losses at the gene ends were 2 bases for V and 2 bases for J; bases not matched to a gene: 3. The CDR3 is CASSIPRETYNEQFF. In nucleotides, the CDR3 is TGTGCCAGTAGTATACCGCGGGAGACCTACAATGAGCAGTTCTTC.

The V gene is TRBV28, the J gene TRBJ1-1; perhaps TRBD1 as D (5 bases). The V end lost 2 bases, the J end lost 5 bases, and 15 bases lay between the germline ends. There are 15 residues in the CDR3. From germline, CDR1 is MDHEN and CDR2 SYDVKM. CDR3 in DNA: TGTGCCAGCAGTTTAATAGGGGCCGGGGGTACTGAAGCTTTCTTT. Translation: CASSLIGAGGTEAFF.

This clone was seen a single time. The chain is built from TRBV28 and TRBJ2-7; 10 bases align to TRBD1. From germline, CDR1 is MDHEN and CDR2 SYDVKM. V trimming: 10 bases; J trimming: 4 bases; junction bases outside the gene matches: 13. This CDR3 has 15 residues. CDR3 nucleotides: TGTGCCACCAGAAGAACGGGACAGGGGACTTACGAGCAGTACTTC. This codes for CATRRTGQGTYEQYF.

The sample holds a few counts of this clone. The DNA of the CDR3 is TGTGCCAGCAGGGGGAGTAGCAGCAATCAGCCCCAGCATTTT. It codes for CASRGSSSNQPQHF. This rearrangement joins TRBV2 to TRBJ1-5; D unresolved. Looked up from germline, CDR1 is SNHLY and CDR2 is FYNNEI. This CDR3 has 14 amino acids. V was pared by 6 bases and J by 1 base, with 10 bases between. Together with reference TRBV2 and TRBJ1-5, the CDR3 gives the full variable domain: EPEVTQTPSHQVTQMGQEVILRCVPISNHLYFYWYRQILGQKVEFLVSFYNNEISEKSEIFDDQFSVERPDGSNFTLKIRSTKLEDSAMYFCASRGSSSNQPQHFGDGTRLSIL.

This clone was detected only once. The CDR3 loop is CASSSGGLAKNIQYF. In DNA form, the CDR3 reads TGTGCCAGCAGTTCAGGGGGATTAGCCAAAAACATTCAGTACTTC. The J gene is TRBJ2-4, the V gene TRBV6-2 or TRBV6-3; 7 bases map to TRBD1. This CDR3 region has 15 residues. V shed 4 bases and J 0 bases; nucleotides not matched to a gene: 3. Germline V gene sequence: CDR1 MNHEY, CDR2 SVGEGT.

The chain employs TRBV3-1 (or the pseudogene TRBV3-2) and TRBJ2-7, with TRBD1 matching over 10 bases. The V gene end was trimmed by 2 bases and the J gene end by 9 bases; junction bases not matched to a gene: 7. The CDR3 extends over 14 amino acids. The germline gives CDR1 LGHDT, CDR2 YNNKEL (reference sequence). The CDR3 reads CASSQLRTGGGQYF. CDR3 DNA: TGTGCCAGCAGCCAACTTAGGACAGGGGGAGGGCAGTACTTC.

J is TRBJ2-7 and V is TRBV5-7; 7 bases match TRBD2. TRBV5-7 is reported as an ORF; its role is uncertain. The CDR3 is 15 residues long. Unmatched junction bases numbered 6, after V lost 1 base and J lost 2 bases. In DNA, the CDR3 is TGTGCCAGCAGCTTGAAGGCGGGAGCAGCCTACGAGCAGTACTTC. It encodes CASSLKAGAAYEQYF.

This chain links TRBV11-2 with TRBJ2-5; TRBD2 is a possible D gene (5 bases). Trimming shortened V by 6 bases and J by 5 bases, and 7 bases separated the two germline ends. The CDR3 sequence is 11 residues long. Germline CDR1 reads SGHAT; CDR2 reads FQNNGV. Here the CDR3 DNA reads TGTGCCAGCAGAGGCGGGGAGACCCAGTACTTC. Translation gives CASRGGETQYF.

The CDR3 reads CASSLVRGVYALNTEAFF. CDR3 coding DNA: TGTGCCAGTAGCTTAGTCAGAGGTGTGTACGCACTGAACACTGAAGCTTTCTTT. The gene calls are TRBV19 and TRBJ1-1, with D hard to call. This CDR3 is built from 18 residues. The V end was cut by 6 bases, the J end by 0 bases, with 23 bases between. Germline CDR1 and CDR2: LNHDA and SQIVND (reference sequence).

The sample holds one count of this clone. The rearrangement joins TRBV5-1 to TRBJ1-3; 8 bases are a match to TRBD1. From germline, CDR1 is SGHRS and CDR2 YFSETQ. This CDR3 region has 16 residues. Germline trimming cut 4 bases from V and 0 bases from J; bases unmatched to any gene: 6. As DNA, the CDR3 is TGCGCCAGCAGCCTGGGACAGGCAAGCTCTGGAAACACCATATATTTT. Translating gives CASSLGQASSGNTIYF.

The rearrangement joins TRBV2 to TRBJ2-1, with 14 bases identical to TRBD2. CDR3 length equals 16 residues. Losses at the gene ends were 6 bases for V and 5 bases for J; bases not matched to a gene: 6. CDR1 is SNHLY, CDR2 FYNNEI, per germline. The CDR3, as DNA: TGTGCCAGCAGCACCGGGACTAGCGGGGGAAACAATGAGCAGTTCTTC. Encoded protein: CASSTGTSGGNNEQFF.

This chain uses TRBV6-5 with TRBJ2-7, with 7 bases matching TRBD1. Germline assignment: CDR1 MNHEY and CDR2 SVGAGI. Trimming at V came to 7 bases and at J to 6 bases, leaving 15 bases not matched to a gene. The CDR3 is made up of 15 amino acids. In nucleotides, the CDR3 is TGTGCCAGCACCGACAGGGCTGTCAGCGTACGCGAGCAGTACTTC. Protein sequence: CASTDRAVSVREQYF.

The chain is built from TRBV5-1 and TRBJ2-1; 13 bases match TRBD2. This CDR3 has 19 residues. Germline CDR1 and CDR2: SGHRS and YFSETQ. V was clipped by 2 bases and J by 4 bases; unmatched bases: 12. In DNA, the CDR3 is TGCGCCAGCAGCTTTACCGGGACTAGCGGGACTTTTGGGTACAATGAGCAGTTCTTC. Translating it yields CASSFTGTSGTFGYNEQFF.

This clone showed up just once. J is TRBJ2-3 and V is TRBV9, with a possible D match to TRBD2 (6 bases). Trimming stripped 0 bases from V and 5 bases from J, with 13 bases between. The germline V gene encodes CDR1 SGDLS and CDR2 YYNGEE. The CDR3 extends over 15 amino acids. The DNA for the CDR3 is TGTGCCAGCAGCGTAGGCGCGCGGGATGGAGATACGCAGTATTTT. It specifies CASSVGARDGDTQYF. The full variable domain, completed using reference TRBV9 and TRBJ2-3, is DSGVTQTPKHLITATGQRVTLRCSPRSGDLSVYWYQQSLDQGLQFLIQYYNGEERAKGNILERFSAQQFPDLHSELNLSSLELGDSALYFCASSVGARDGDTQYFGPGTRLTVL.

The chain carries TRBV5-1 and TRBJ1-5, with TRBD1 as a possible D gene (6 bases). Germline CDR1 is SGHRS and CDR2 is YFSETQ. The V end lost 0 bases, the J end lost 9 bases, and 13 bases lay between the germline ends. The CDR3 contains 14 residues. The CDR3 nucleotides are TGCGCCAGCAGCTTGGGGACAGCCGGATTGCCCCAGCATTTT. Translated: CASSLGTAGLPQHF.

The chain combines TRBV11-2 with TRBJ1-4; D possibly corresponds to TRBD1 (6 bases). V lost 6 bases to trimming and J lost 7 bases, with 12 bases between them. Germline V gene sequence: CDR1 SGHAT, CDR2 FQNNGV. CDR3 length: 13 amino acids. The CDR3 protein is CASSPGELEKLFF. The CDR3 DNA follows: TGTGCCAGCAGTCCAGGGGAGCTTGAAAAACTGTTTTTT.

CDR3 region: CASSLGAGGLAKNIQYF. DNA for the CDR3: TGTGCCAGCAGCTTAGGTGCGGGGGGACTAGCCAAAAACATTCAGTACTTC. The chain employs TRBV7-2 and TRBJ2-4, with 8 bases identical to TRBD2. The CDR3 has 17 residues. V trimming: 1 base; J trimming: 0 bases; junction bases outside the gene matches: 5. Per germline, CDR1 SGHTA and CDR2 FQGNSA.

This rearrangement joins TRBV7-3 to TRBJ2-1, with 10 positions matching TRBD2. This CDR3 has 15 residues. The ends lost 2 bases at V and 8 bases at J; junction bases unmatched: 6. Looked up from germline, CDR1 is SGHTA and CDR2 is FQGTGA. The CDR3 nucleotides read TGTGCCAGCAGCTTACAGCTAGCGGGAGCTGATGAGCAGTTCTTC. Protein product: CASSLQLAGADEQFF.

J is TRBJ2-2 and V is TRBV2; perhaps TRBD2 as D (6 bases). This CDR3 has 15 amino acids. The germline CDR1 and CDR2 sequences are SNHLY and FYNNEI. V dropped 3 bases and J dropped 2 bases, with 10 bases sitting between them. In nucleotides, the CDR3 is TGTGCCAGCAGTGAGCGGGGACTTAACACCGGGGAGCTGTTTTTT. Translated: CASSERGLNTGELFF.

The chain links TRBV5-1 to TRBJ1-2; TRBD1 might be the D (5 bases). In germline, CDR1 is SGHRS, CDR2 YFSETQ. The length of the CDR3 is 14 residues. V was clipped by 3 bases and J by 0 bases, with 9 bases between them. DNA of the CDR3: TGCGCCAGCAGCTGGACATCAGCTAACTATGGCTACACCTTC. Translation: CASSWTSANYGYTF.

The chain has TRBV20-1 and TRBJ2-3, with unresolved D. The CDR3 has 11 amino acids. V was shortened by 6 bases and J by 5 bases, with 9 bases between the two germline ends. Germline lookup yields CDR1 DFQATT and CDR2 SNEGSKA (reference sequence). CDR3 nucleotide sequence: TGCAGTGCCACACCTCTAGATACGCAGTATTTT. Translated, it gives CSATPLDTQYF.

This rearrangement joins TRBV7-9 to TRBJ2-3; D gene unclear. The CDR3 has 13 amino acids. Germline values: CDR1 SEHNR, CDR2 FQNEAQ (reference sequence). V lost 5 bases and J 2 bases, leaving 8 bases between the germline ends. The CDR3 nucleotides are TGTGCCAGCAGCCCAGGATACACAGATACGCAGTATTTT. It yields the protein CASSPGYTDTQYF.

The V call is TRBV30, the J call TRBJ2-1; TRBD1 aligns across 9 bases. The germline CDR1 and CDR2 sequences are GTSNPN and SVGIG (reference sequence). The CDR3 has 16 amino acids. With 1 base clipped from V and 3 bases from J, the junction kept 7 bases outside the gene matches. The CDR3: CAWSGARTGDYNEQFF. CDR3 sequence (DNA): TGTGCCTGGAGTGGAGCCCGGACAGGGGACTACAATGAGCAGTTCTTC.

This sequence joins TRBV10-3 and TRBJ2-2; 7 bases line up with TRBD2. The ends lost 8 bases at V and 5 bases at J; junction bases unmatched: 5. The germline V gene has CDR1 ENHRY and CDR2 SYGVKD. The CDR3 runs 13 residues. The DNA for the CDR3 is TGTGCCATCGCCCGGCGGGAGACCGGGGAGCTGTTTTTT. It specifies CAIARRETGELFF.

There are many counts of this clone. This chain connects TRBV10-2 to TRBJ1-6; TRBD1 might be the D (6 bases). Trimming cost V 6 bases and J 7 bases, with 13 bases left between them. The CDR3 runs to 14 residues. Germline V gives CDR1 WSHSY, CDR2 SAAADI. CDR3 sequence: CASRQGTINSPLHF. The CDR3 bases are TGCGCCAGCAGACAGGGAACAATAAATTCACCCCTCCACTTT.

The V gene is TRBV5-1, the J gene TRBJ1-1; 8 bases line up with TRBD1. The CDR3 extends over 16 amino acids. The V segment lost 3 bases and the J segment 3 bases; nucleotides outside the gene matches: 10. Germline V gives CDR1 SGHRS, CDR2 YFSETQ. CDR3 DNA sequence: TGCGCCAGCAGCTCGGACCTACAGGGGGGGGACACTGAAGCTTTCTTT. This gives the protein CASSSDLQGGDTEAFF.